The entry that follows covers one T cell receptor (beta chain) sequence. Its specificity is unknown. This record belongs to a study of cytomegalovirus exposure and HLA in healthy donors. Study-level points and caveats: Among TCR sequences, most were rare, though some public TCRs appeared in many donors. The records held CMV serostatus as the only immune exposure information. Researchers catalogued around 150 TCR beta chains as cytomegalovirus-associated.

PCR amplification relied on 60 Vbeta primers (plus 13 Jbeta primers). Using immunoSEQ multiplex PCR, the repertoire was profiled, and TCRdb retains in-frame clones only, with some absent. The sample contains 180,000 or so clones, 75% to 90% of which appear only once. Germline V gene sequence: CDR1 SNHLY, CDR2 FYNNEI. V dropped 2 bases and J dropped 4 bases, with 18 bases sitting between them. The CDR3 runs to 16 residues. The J gene is TRBJ2-7, the V gene TRBV2; D is possibly TRBD2 (6 bases). The TCR originated in a woman under 40 in good health and CMV-seronegative. Sequenced material: PBMCs. The CDR3 DNA is TGTGCCAGCAGTGAATTGGATGGGGGGTTGGGATACGAGCAGTACTTC. Its protein is CASSELDGGLGYEQYF.